This T cell receptor beta chain was documented in a study of lung T cells in sarcoidosis with Löfgren's syndrome. Study-wide context: CD4+ T cells build up in sarcoidosis bronchoalveolar lavage fluid.

This clonotype was recorded a few times. Antigen: not known. TCRdb redid the calling of the reads with MiXCR, one entry per CDR3 protein. The table includes 55,000 to 80,000 distinct CDR3 sequences, approximately 21% detected once. The germline gives CDR1 SGDLS, CDR2 YYNGEE. CDR3 length: 15 amino acids. V dropped 0 bases and J dropped 4 bases, with 8 bases sitting between them. Overall study results and limits: TRAV12-1 preferentially paired with TRBV2, with homologous CDR3s.

This clonotype was obtained from a human donor with sarcoidosis (Löfgren's syndrome or another form), or a control subject (not recorded which). The V and J genes are TRBV9 and TRBJ2-6; D not certain. The material sequenced was CD4+ T cells from PBMCs. CDR3 nucleotide sequence: TGTGCCAGCAGCGTAGAAGGTTCCGGGGCCAACGTCCTGACTTTC. Translation: CASSVEGSGANVLTF.